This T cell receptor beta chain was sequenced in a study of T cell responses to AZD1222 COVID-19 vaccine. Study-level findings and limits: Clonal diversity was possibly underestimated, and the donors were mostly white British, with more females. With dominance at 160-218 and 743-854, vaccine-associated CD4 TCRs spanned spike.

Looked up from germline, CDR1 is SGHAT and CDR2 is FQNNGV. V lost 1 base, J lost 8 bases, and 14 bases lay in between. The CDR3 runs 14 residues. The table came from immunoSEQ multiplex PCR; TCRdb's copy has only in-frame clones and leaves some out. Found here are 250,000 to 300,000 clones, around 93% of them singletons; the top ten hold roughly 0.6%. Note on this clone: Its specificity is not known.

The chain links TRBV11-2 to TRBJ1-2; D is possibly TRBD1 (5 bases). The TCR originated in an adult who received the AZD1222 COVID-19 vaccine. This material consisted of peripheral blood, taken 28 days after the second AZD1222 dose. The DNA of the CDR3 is TGTGCCAGCAGCTTAGTCGCAGGGTTAGGAGGCTACACCTTC. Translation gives CASSLVAGLGGYTF.